Shown below are 10 T cell receptor beta chains from a single sample sequenced in a study of identical twins. TCRdb called the 5' RACE reads again in MiXCR, with one record for every CDR3 protein. In the table there are hundreds of thousands of distinct CDR3 sequences, 18% of which are singletons. These data also featured in a second study, about T cells expressing NK-cell markers.

Material: PBMCs. All receptors come from a woman younger than 30 in good health.

The genes are TRBV12-3 or TRBV12-4 and TRBJ2-2; 8 nucleotides agree with TRBD2. V shed 5 bases, J shed 6 bases, and the junction held 8 bases outside the gene matches. The CDR3 spans 15 residues. CDR3 in DNA: TGTGCCAGCAGTACCAGCGGGGGAGGAGCCGGGGAGCTGTTTTTT. Translating it yields CASSTSGGGAGELFF.

The V gene is TRBV11-2, the J gene TRBJ2-4; TRBD2 agrees at 13 bases. This CDR3 spans 19 amino acids. From germline, CDR1 is SGHAT and CDR2 FQNNGV. V was clipped by 6 bases and J by 1 base; unmatched bases: 12. CDR3 region: CASSLLAGGTLSAKNIQYF. As DNA, the CDR3 is TGTGCCAGCAGTTTACTAGCGGGAGGGACCCTCTCGGCCAAAAACATTCAGTACTTC.

The chain has TRBV7-9 and TRBJ2-3; TRBD2 is a possible D gene (5 bases). V lost 3 bases to trimming and J lost 8 bases, with 12 bases between them. Germline values: CDR1 SEHNR, CDR2 FQNEAQ (reference sequence). The CDR3 spans 13 residues. As DNA, the CDR3 is TGTGCCAGCAGCTTCTCAGAGGGTGGTACGCAGTATTTT. Protein sequence: CASSFSEGGTQYF. Variable domain in full (rest from reference TRBV7-9 and TRBJ2-3): DTGVSQNPRHKITKRGQNVTFRCDPISEHNRLYWYRQTLGQGPEFLTYFQNEAQLEKSRLLSDRFSAERPKGSFSTLEIQRTEQGDSAMYLCASSFSEGGTQYFGPGTRLTVL.

This sequence joins TRBV10-1 and TRBJ2-3, with D possibly matching TRBD2 (5 bases). With 7 bases removed from V and 4 bases from J, the gap between germline ends came to 12 bases. From germline, CDR1 is WNHNN and CDR2 SYGVQD (reference sequence). This CDR3 is 13 amino acids long. CDR3: CASIRGNPDTQYF. CDR3 nucleotide sequence: TGCGCCAGCATAAGAGGGAATCCAGATACGCAGTATTTT.

The rearrangement joins TRBV5-5 to TRBJ2-7, with D perhaps TRBD2 (6 bases). Germline loops: CDR1 SGHKS, CDR2 YYEKEE (reference sequence). The V and J ends lost 2 bases and 5 bases respectively, with 11 bases between them. There are 13 residues in the CDR3. This chain's CDR3 is CASSLPGGDEQYF. The CDR3 DNA reads as TGTGCCAGCAGCTTACCCGGGGGTGACGAGCAGTACTTC.

Only a few counts were recorded for this clonotype. The DNA for the CDR3 is TGCGCCAGCAGCTTGGTCGTGGAACAAGGCTACACCTTC. Residues: CASSLVVEQGYTF. The genes are TRBV5-1 and TRBJ1-2; unclear D gene. This CDR3 has 13 residues. V dropped 0 bases and J dropped 8 bases, with 11 bases sitting between them. Germline V lookup: CDR1 SGHRS, CDR2 YFSETQ.

V and J are TRBV5-6 and TRBJ1-1, with D tentatively TRBD1 (6 bases). The length of the CDR3 is 15 residues. Germline values: CDR1 SGHDT, CDR2 YYEEEE. Trimming removed 2 bases from V and 8 bases from J, with 19 bases in between. CDR3 sequence reads: CASSLYEWVGTEAFF. CDR3 DNA: TGTGCCAGCAGCTTATACGAGTGGGTCGGGACAGAAGCTTTCTTT.

This clonotype was seen only a few times. The chain recombines TRBV12-3 or TRBV12-4 with TRBJ1-1; 7 nucleotides line up with TRBD1. This CDR3 region has 15 residues. Trimming at V came to 3 bases and at J to 4 bases, leaving 8 bases not matched to a gene. In DNA form, the CDR3 reads TGTGCCAGCAGTTTTAAGGGGGCTGACGGCACTGAAGCTTTCTTT. As protein: CASSFKGADGTEAFF.

This clonotype appeared a few times. V usage is TRBV9 and J usage is TRBJ2-3; a weak D match, TRBD2 (5 bases). There are 16 residues in the CDR3. With 1 base removed from V and 1 base from J, the gap between germline ends came to 13 bases. The germline V gene encodes CDR1 SGDLS and CDR2 YYNGEE. The CDR3 reads CASSVIRGPGTDTQYF. DNA for the CDR3: TGTGCCAGCAGCGTAATTCGAGGGCCAGGCACAGATACGCAGTATTTT.

This clonotype was observed many times. J is TRBJ1-2 and V is TRBV6-1; the match to TRBD1 covers 10 bases. V lost 6 bases and J lost 4; bases outside the gene matches: 2. Germline-derived CDR1 and CDR2 are MNHNS and SASEGT. The CDR3 is 13 amino acids. The CDR3 sequence is CASRRTGGYGYTF. CDR3 nucleotides: TGTGCCAGCAGAAGGACAGGGGGCTATGGCTACACCTTC.